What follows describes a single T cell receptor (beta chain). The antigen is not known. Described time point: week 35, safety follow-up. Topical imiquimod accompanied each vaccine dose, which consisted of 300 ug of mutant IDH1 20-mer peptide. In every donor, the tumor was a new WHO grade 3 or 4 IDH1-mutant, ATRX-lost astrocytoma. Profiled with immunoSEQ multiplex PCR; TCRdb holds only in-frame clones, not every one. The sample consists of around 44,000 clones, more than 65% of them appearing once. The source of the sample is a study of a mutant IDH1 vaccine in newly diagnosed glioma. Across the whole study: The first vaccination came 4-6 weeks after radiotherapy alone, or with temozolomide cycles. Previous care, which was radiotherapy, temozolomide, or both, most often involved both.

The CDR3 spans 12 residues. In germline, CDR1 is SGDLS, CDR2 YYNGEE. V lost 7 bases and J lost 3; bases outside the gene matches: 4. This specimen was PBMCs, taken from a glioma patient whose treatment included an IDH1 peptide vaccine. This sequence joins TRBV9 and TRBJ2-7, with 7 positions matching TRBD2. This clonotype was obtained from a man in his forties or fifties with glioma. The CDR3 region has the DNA TGTGCCAGCGGGGAGGGCGGCTACGAGCAGTACTTC. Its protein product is CASGEGGYEQYF.